Given below is one T cell receptor (beta chain) in context. Its antigen remains unidentified. This record belongs to a study of Tregs in tolerant kidney transplant recipients. Study findings and constraints: Donor-specific Treg expansion exceeded global Treg expansion in tolerant patients, suggesting antigen drive.

Related graft donors supplied nonmyeloablative bone marrow transplants, and mixed chimerism was transient. Thawed PBMCs were FACS-sorted into unstimulated CD4+CD25+CD127- regulatory T cells, CD4+CD25- non-regulatory cells, CD4 and CD8 cells. TCRdb's copy holds only in-frame clones and misses some; the assay was immunoSEQ multiplex PCR. The table includes tens of thousands of clones, roughly nine tenths detected once. V gave up 1 base and J gave up 5 bases, with 6 bases separating them. CDR3 size: 13 residues. Germline values: CDR1 MNHEY, CDR2 SMNVEV (reference sequence). The chain couples TRBV27 to TRBJ1-5, with unresolved D. The sample was CD8+ T cells from blood (PBMCs), taken 24 months after the transplant. The TCR sequence derives from a human patient who received a combined kidney and bone marrow transplant. A subset of T cells may come from the graft donor. The CDR3 bases are TGTGCCAGCAGTTTATTCGGAGATCAGCCCCAGCATTTT. Encoded protein: CASSLFGDQPQHF.